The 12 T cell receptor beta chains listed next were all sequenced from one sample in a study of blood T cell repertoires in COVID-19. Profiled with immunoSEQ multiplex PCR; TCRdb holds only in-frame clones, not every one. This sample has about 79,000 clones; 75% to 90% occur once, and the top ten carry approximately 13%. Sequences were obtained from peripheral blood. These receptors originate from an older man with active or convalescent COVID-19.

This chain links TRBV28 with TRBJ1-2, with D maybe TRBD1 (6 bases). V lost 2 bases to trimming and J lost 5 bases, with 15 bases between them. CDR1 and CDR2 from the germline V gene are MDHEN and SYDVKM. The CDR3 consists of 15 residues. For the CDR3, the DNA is TGTGCCAGCAGTTTACGGGGGGCCGGGCCTTATGGCTACACCTTC. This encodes CASSLRGAGPYGYTF.

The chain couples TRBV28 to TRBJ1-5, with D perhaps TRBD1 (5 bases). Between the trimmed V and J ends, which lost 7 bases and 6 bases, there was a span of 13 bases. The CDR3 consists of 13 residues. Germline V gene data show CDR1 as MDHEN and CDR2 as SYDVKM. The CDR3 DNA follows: TGTGCCAGCACCTTGACAGTGCCTCAGCCCCAGCATTTT. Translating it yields CASTLTVPQPQHF. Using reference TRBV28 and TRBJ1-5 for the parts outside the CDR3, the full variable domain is DVKVTQSSRYLVKRTGEKVFLECVQDMDHENMFWYRQDPGLGLRLIYFSYDVKMKEKGDIPEGYSVSREKKERFSLILESASTNQTSMYLCASTLTVPQPQHFGDGTRLSIL.

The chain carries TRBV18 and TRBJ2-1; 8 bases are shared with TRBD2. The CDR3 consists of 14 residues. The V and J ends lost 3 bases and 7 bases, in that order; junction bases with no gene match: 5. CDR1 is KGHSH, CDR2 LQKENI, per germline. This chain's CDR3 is CASSPGLESNEQFF. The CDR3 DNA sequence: TGTGCCAGCTCACCGGGACTAGAATCTAATGAGCAGTTCTTC.

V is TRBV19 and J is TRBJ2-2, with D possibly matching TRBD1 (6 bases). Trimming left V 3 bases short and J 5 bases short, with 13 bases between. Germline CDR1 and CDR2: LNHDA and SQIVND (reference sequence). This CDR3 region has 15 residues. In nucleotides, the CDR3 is TGTGCCAGTAGTATGGGAGACAGGTTGACCGGGGAGCTGTTTTTT. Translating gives CASSMGDRLTGELFF.

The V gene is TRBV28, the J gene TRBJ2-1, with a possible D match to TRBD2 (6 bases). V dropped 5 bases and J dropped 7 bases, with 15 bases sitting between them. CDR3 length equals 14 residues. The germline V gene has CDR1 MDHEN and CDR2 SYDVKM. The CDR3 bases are TGTGCCAGCAGTGATTCCGGGCGGGAAAATGAGCAGTTCTTC. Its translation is CASSDSGRENEQFF.

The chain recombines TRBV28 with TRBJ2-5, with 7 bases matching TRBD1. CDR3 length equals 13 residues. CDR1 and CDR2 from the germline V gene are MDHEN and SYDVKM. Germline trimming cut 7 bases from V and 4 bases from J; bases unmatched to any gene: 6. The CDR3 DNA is TGTGCCAGCACCCTAACAGGGGCAGAGACCCAGTACTTC. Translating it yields CASTLTGAETQYF.

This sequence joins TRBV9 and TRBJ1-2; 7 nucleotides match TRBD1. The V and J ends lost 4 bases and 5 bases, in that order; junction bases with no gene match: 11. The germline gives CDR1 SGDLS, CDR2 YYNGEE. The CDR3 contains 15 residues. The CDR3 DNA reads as TGTGCCAGCAGCCCTCGTGGACAGGCATGGTATGGCTACACCTTC. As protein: CASSPRGQAWYGYTF.

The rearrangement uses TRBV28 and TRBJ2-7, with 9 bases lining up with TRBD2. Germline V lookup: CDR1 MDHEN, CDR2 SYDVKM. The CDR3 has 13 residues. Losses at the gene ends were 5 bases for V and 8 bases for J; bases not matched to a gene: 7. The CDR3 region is CASSPRLAAKQYF. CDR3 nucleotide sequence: TGTGCCAGCAGTCCCCGACTAGCGGCCAAGCAGTACTTC.

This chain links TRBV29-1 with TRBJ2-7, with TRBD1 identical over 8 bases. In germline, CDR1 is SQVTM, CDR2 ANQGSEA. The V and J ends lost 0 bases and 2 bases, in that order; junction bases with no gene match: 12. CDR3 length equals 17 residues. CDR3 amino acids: CSVEDGGRTGQTYEQYF. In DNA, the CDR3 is TGCAGCGTTGAAGATGGAGGTCGGACAGGGCAAACCTACGAGCAGTACTTC.

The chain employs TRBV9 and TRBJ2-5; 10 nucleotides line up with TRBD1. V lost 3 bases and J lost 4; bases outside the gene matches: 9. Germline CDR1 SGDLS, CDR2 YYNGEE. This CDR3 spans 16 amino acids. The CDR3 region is CASSAGSGTGAETQYF. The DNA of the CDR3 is TGTGCCAGCAGCGCGGGAAGCGGGACAGGGGCAGAGACCCAGTACTTC.

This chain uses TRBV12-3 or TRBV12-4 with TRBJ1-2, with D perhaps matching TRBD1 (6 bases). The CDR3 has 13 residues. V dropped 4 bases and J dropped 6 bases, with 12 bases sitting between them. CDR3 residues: CASSYLNRDGYTF. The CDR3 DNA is TGTGCCAGCAGTTACCTGAACAGGGATGGCTACACCTTC.

The CDR3 DNA sequence: TGTGCCAGCAGCTCTAGCGGGAACACAGATACGCAGTATTTT. This encodes CASSSSGNTDTQYF. The J gene is TRBJ2-3, the V gene TRBV7-9; TRBD2 matches at 9 bases. Germline CDR1 reads SEHNR; CDR2 reads FQNEAQ (reference sequence). CDR3 length: 14 residues. V gave up 4 bases and J gave up 2 bases; unmatched junction bases: 1.